The T cell receptor beta chain described here comes from a study of blood T cell repertoires in COVID-19. Sequenced by immunoSEQ multiplex PCR; TCRdb stores in-frame clones only, minus some. Seen here are 150,000 to 200,000 clones, roughly 78% observed once, and the top ten hold 2.5% to 3%. Germline V gene data show CDR1 as SNHLY and CDR2 as FYNNEI. Trimming took 6 bases from V and 3 from J, leaving 15 bases between them. This CDR3 region has 14 residues. The sequence derives from a woman of 80 years or more with active or convalescent COVID-19. V and J are TRBV2 and TRBJ2-7, with D possibly matching TRBD1 (6 bases). The sample was peripheral blood. Here the CDR3 reads CASRAEVGGYEQYF. DNA for the CDR3: TGTGCCAGCAGAGCCGAGGTAGGGGGCTACGAGCAGTACTTC.